Included here is one T cell receptor (beta chain) sequence, with context. Time point described: newly diagnosed GD, antithyroid drugs for less than 3 months. With RNA extracted from PBMCs as input, the TCR library was made. These data originate in a study of regulatory T cells in long-lasting Graves disease. With iRepertoire HTBI primers and Arm-PCR of CDR3 regions, TCR beta libraries were built. Study processing details: Gene usage covered approximately 60 TRBV and 11 to 15 TRBJ segments. Each CDR3 protein is one row after TCRdb ran MiXCR on the multiplex PCR reads. The V and J calls follow TCRdb's processing rather than the paper's. The sample includes hundreds of thousands of distinct CDR3 sequences, 18% seen only once; the top ten take around 36%. This CDR3 comprises 15 residues. Germline CDR1 SGHTA, CDR2 FQGNSA. V was shortened by 2 bases and J by 0 bases, with 8 bases between the two germline ends.

The source of this sequence is a female donor with Graves disease. The specimen comprised peripheral blood mononuclear cells (PBMCs), sampled at new diagnosis, from a patient treated with antithyroid drugs. The V gene is TRBV7-2, the J gene TRBJ2-1; D unresolved. The chain's CDR3 is CASSLSPSSYNEQFF. The CDR3 DNA follows: TGTGCCAGCAGCTTAAGCCCCAGCTCCTACAATGAGCAGTTCTTC.